Listed here are 25 T cell receptor beta chains from one sample, sequenced in a study of the immune and genomic landscape of osteosarcoma. The post-treatment osteosarcoma tumors were primary, local recurrence or metastasis specimens from poor-prognosis patients. The method was immunoSEQ multiplex PCR; TCRdb's version includes in-frame clones alone and lacks a portion of them. This table has approximately 6,200 clones, approximately 64% appearing once. Input material: osteosarcoma tumor tissue from the lung. These receptors originate from a human donor with osteosarcoma.

The chain employs TRBV7-3 and TRBJ2-2, with unresolved D. V lost 4 bases, J lost 7 bases, and 10 bases lay in between. Germline CDR1 and CDR2: SGHTA and FQGTGA. There are 13 residues in the CDR3. The CDR3 sequence is CASSSRNDGELFF. DNA of the CDR3: TGTGCCAGCAGCTCCCGTAATGACGGGGAGCTGTTTTTT.

In this sample, this clone turned up once. The chain joins TRBV19 to TRBJ1-2; weak D call: TRBD1 (6 bases). V was clipped by 3 bases and J by 4 bases, with 12 bases between them. The length of the CDR3 is 14 residues. Germline CDR1 is LNHDA and CDR2 is SQIVND (reference sequence). CDR3 nucleotide sequence: TGTGCCAGTAGTATCGCGGGGGGCGTCTATGGCTACACCTTC. This translates into CASSIAGGVYGYTF.

This chain links TRBV2 with TRBJ1-1; D gene uncertain. The germline CDR1 and CDR2 sequences are SNHLY and FYNNEI. V was trimmed by 7 bases and J by 5 bases, leaving 14 bases between them. There are 13 residues in the CDR3. The CDR3 DNA is TGTGCCAGCAAAATAACGGAGGCGACTGAAGCTTTCTTT. Residues: CASKITEATEAFF. Complete variable domain (other parts from reference TRBV2 and TRBJ1-1): EPEVTQTPSHQVTQMGQEVILRCVPISNHLYFYWYRQILGQKVEFLVSFYNNEISEKSEIFDDQFSVERPDGSNFTLKIRSTKLEDSAMYFCASKITEATEAFFGQGTRLTVV.

The chain carries TRBV10-2 and TRBJ1-4, with D unclear. The V gene's germline CDR1 is WSHSY and CDR2 SAAADI. Trimming removed 6 bases at V and 0 bases at J, with 11 bases between. There are 15 residues in the CDR3. CDR3 sequence reads: CASRRTVATNEKLFF. In DNA form, the CDR3 reads TGCGCCAGCAGGCGGACGGTTGCAACTAATGAAAAACTGTTTTTT.

The rearrangement joins TRBV10-2 to TRBJ2-2; weak D call: TRBD2 (6 bases). V dropped 0 bases and J dropped 6 bases, with 23 bases sitting between them. The CDR3 has 19 residues. Looked up from germline, CDR1 is WSHSY and CDR2 is SAAADI. The chain's CDR3 is CASSESIVGLAALPGELFF. The CDR3 region has the DNA TGCGCCAGCAGTGAGTCGATTGTCGGCTTAGCGGCCTTGCCCGGGGAGCTGTTTTTT.

The rearrangement joins TRBV19 to TRBJ2-7, with D possibly being TRBD1 (6 bases). The CDR3 spans 15 residues. With 7 bases removed from V and 5 bases from J, the gap between germline ends came to 21 bases. CDR1 and CDR2 (germline): LNHDA, SQIVND (reference sequence). CDR3 region: CASKLLHREWHEQYF. CDR3 coding DNA: TGTGCCAGTAAACTCCTCCACAGGGAGTGGCACGAGCAGTACTTC.

V gene TRBV6-4 combines with J gene TRBJ2-2; TRBD2 matches at 7 bases. V gave up 8 bases and J gave up 3 bases; unmatched junction bases: 15. The germline V gene encodes CDR1 MRHNA and CDR2 SNTAGT. The CDR3 is 17 residues long. In DNA form, the CDR3 reads TGTGCCAGCCCTCGAAAACCTAGCGGATGGGACACCGGGGAGCTGTTTTTT. It translates to CASPRKPSGWDTGELFF.

The genes are TRBV7-6 and TRBJ1-2; a possible D gene is TRBD1 (5 bases). V lost 1 base to trimming and J lost 6 bases, with 15 bases between them. CDR3 size: 15 residues. Per germline, CDR1 SGHVS and CDR2 FNYEAQ. Here the CDR3 DNA reads TGTGCCAGCAGCTTAGATGTGTCGGGGGAAAATGGCTACACCTTC. Protein sequence: CASSLDVSGENGYTF.

The chain joins TRBV7-2 to TRBJ1-5; D is undetermined. The CDR3 runs 15 residues. Germline V gives CDR1 SGHTA, CDR2 FQGNSA. V lost 3 bases and J 1 base, leaving 10 bases between the germline ends. The CDR3 region has the DNA TGTGCCAGCAGCTTGTTGGGTAACAGCAATCAGCCCCAGCATTTT. Translated: CASSLLGNSNQPQHF.

The gene calls are TRBV13 and TRBJ2-5; weak D call: TRBD1 (5 bases). CDR1 and CDR2 from the germline V gene are PRHDT and FYEKMQ (reference sequence). V was trimmed by 7 bases and J by 0 bases, leaving 9 bases between them. This CDR3 comprises 13 residues. The CDR3 spells CASTKGNQETQYF. CDR3 bases: TGTGCCAGCACCAAGGGGAACCAAGAGACCCAGTACTTC. The entire variable domain, with the rest obtained from reference TRBV13 and TRBJ2-5, is as follows: AAGVIQSPRHLIKEKRETATLKCYPIPRHDTVYWYQQGPGQDPQFLISFYEKMQSDKGSIPDRFSAQQFSDYHSELNMSSLELGDSALYFCASTKGNQETQYFGPGTRLLVL.

The rearrangement uses TRBV6-1 and TRBJ1-1; D ambiguous. The germline gives CDR1 MNHNS, CDR2 SASEGT. The CDR3 covers 13 residues. V was trimmed by 7 bases and J by 5 bases, leaving 14 bases between them. The CDR3 spells CASTSPPVTEAFF. For the CDR3, the DNA is TGTGCCAGCACTTCCCCCCCAGTGACTGAAGCTTTCTTT.

This clone was seen once. V and J are TRBV5-5 and TRBJ1-1, with 8 nucleotides matching TRBD1. V lost 4 bases and J lost 5; bases outside the gene matches: 7. CDR1 is SGHKS and CDR2 is YYEKEE in the germline V gene (reference sequence). This CDR3 region has 14 residues. The CDR3: CASSTGQDSTEAFF. The CDR3 coding sequence is TGTGCCAGCAGCACGGGACAGGACTCAACTGAAGCTTTCTTT.

The chain links TRBV7-6 to TRBJ2-1, with TRBD2 identical over 15 bases. Germline values: CDR1 SGHVS, CDR2 FNYEAQ. V was pared by 4 bases and J by 4 bases, with 8 bases of the junction left unmatched. CDR3 size: 18 residues. In nucleotides, the CDR3 is TGTGCCAGCAGCTCCGGACTAGCGGGGGGGCCGGAGTACAATGAGCAGTTCTTC. Amino acid sequence: CASSSGLAGGPEYNEQFF. The whole variable domain, filled in from reference TRBV7-6 and TRBJ2-1, reads GAGVSQSPRYKVTKRGQDVALRCDPISGHVSLYWYRQALGQGPEFLTYFNYEAQQDKSGLPNDRFSAERPEGSISTLTIQRTEQRDSAMYRCASSSGLAGGPEYNEQFFGPGTRLTVL.

The CDR3 reads CASSLVGTGGEETQYF. CDR3 bases: TGTGCCAGCAGCTTGGTCGGTACAGGCGGGGAGGAGACCCAGTACTTC. The chain uses TRBV5-4 and TRBJ2-5; D possibly corresponds to TRBD2 (6 bases). Germline loops: CDR1 SGHNT, CDR2 YYREEE (reference sequence). The CDR3 spans 16 residues. Trimming shortened V by 0 bases and J by 5 bases, and 17 bases separated the two germline ends.

This clone was counted a few times. The V call is TRBV7-2, the J call TRBJ1-5; D is perhaps TRBD1 (6 bases). This CDR3 has 16 amino acids. Germline assignment: CDR1 SGHTA and CDR2 FQGNSA. Trimming shortened V by 2 bases and J by 1 base, and 12 bases separated the two germline ends. For the CDR3, the DNA is TGTGCCAGCAGCTTATTAGGGACAAAGAGCAATCAGCCCCAGCATTTT. Its protein product is CASSLLGTKSNQPQHF.

The chain is built from TRBV4-2 and TRBJ2-1; 8 positions match TRBD2. This CDR3 has 16 amino acids. The germline V gene encodes CDR1 LGHNA and CDR2 YNFKEQ. J lost 3 bases, V lost 4 bases, and 8 bases had no gene match. CDR3 region: CASSPFISGDYNEQFF. CDR3 nucleotides: TGTGCCAGCAGCCCCTTCATTAGCGGGGACTACAATGAGCAGTTCTTC.

This clone rates as medium-sized. CDR3 sequence: CAISQGANYGYTF. The CDR3 DNA reads TGTGCCATCAGTCAAGGAGCTAACTATGGCTACACCTTC. The V call is TRBV10-3, the J call TRBJ1-2; D is undetermined. The CDR3 is 13 amino acids. Germline CDR1 is ENHRY and CDR2 is SYGVKD. V lost 5 bases, J lost 0 bases, and 7 bases lay in between.

This clone ranks as medium-sized. The V gene is TRBV28, the J gene TRBJ2-2; TRBD1 is a possible D gene (5 bases). The germline CDR1 and CDR2 sequences are MDHEN and SYDVKM. Trimming took 10 bases from V and 3 from J, leaving 18 bases between them. The CDR3 runs to 15 residues. CDR3 sequence reads: CAIQSGARHTGELFF. CDR3 nucleotides: TGTGCCATCCAAAGTGGGGCGCGTCACACCGGGGAGCTGTTTTTT.

The chain combines TRBV11-1 with TRBJ1-1; D ambiguous. Trimming pared 1 base from V and 3 bases from J, leaving 6 bases between. This CDR3 has 13 residues. The germline V gene encodes CDR1 SGHAT and CDR2 FQDESV (reference sequence). The CDR3 is CASSLETDTEAFF. The CDR3 bases are TGTGCCAGCAGCTTAGAAACAGACACTGAAGCTTTCTTT.

The genes are TRBV6-1 and TRBJ1-4; no clear D. The CDR3 loop spans 13 amino acids. The V end was cut by 7 bases, the J end by 0 bases, with 6 bases between. Germline loops: CDR1 MNHNS, CDR2 SASEGT. Here the CDR3 reads CASKEATNEKLFF. As DNA, the CDR3 is TGTGCCAGCAAGGAAGCAACTAATGAAAAACTGTTTTTT.

The chain recombines TRBV11-2 with TRBJ2-1; 9 bases are shared with TRBD2. From germline, CDR1 is SGHAT and CDR2 FQNNGV. J lost 3 bases, V lost 4 bases, and 4 bases had no gene match. The CDR3 is made up of 15 amino acids. The CDR3 DNA follows: TGTGCCAGCAGCTCTATAGCGGGAGACTACAATGAGCAGTTCTTC. This encodes CASSSIAGDYNEQFF.

This chain connects TRBV30 to TRBJ1-3; D gene ambiguous. Germline-derived CDR1 and CDR2 are GTSNPN and SVGIG (reference sequence). This CDR3 region has 12 residues. V gave up 4 bases and J gave up 2 bases, with 6 bases separating them. The CDR3 nucleotides are TGTGCCTGGAAGAGGGCTGGAAACACCATATATTTT. Residues: CAWKRAGNTIYF.

This chain joins TRBV14 and TRBJ2-1, with a possible D match to TRBD2 (5 bases). V lost 4 bases to trimming and J lost 6 bases, with 22 bases between them. The CDR3 contains 17 residues. The V gene's germline CDR1 is SGHDN and CDR2 FVKESK. The CDR3 DNA reads as TGTGCCAGCAGCCCCCCCGTGAGGGCACCTCCCTTCAATGAGCAGTTCTTC. Amino acids: CASSPPVRAPPFNEQFF.

This chain uses TRBV5-5 with TRBJ2-3; 12 bases agree with TRBD2. The CDR3 is 16 amino acids. The germline V gene encodes CDR1 SGHKS and CDR2 YYEKEE (reference sequence). After removal of 4 bases from V and 0 bases from J, the junction contained 3 bases not matched to a gene. CDR3 DNA sequence: TGTGCCAGCAGCCCCGGGACTAGCGGGAGCACAGATACGCAGTATTTT. This sequence encodes CASSPGTSGSTDTQYF.

V usage is TRBV20-1 and J usage is TRBJ1-2, with a possible D match to TRBD1 (5 bases). Germline V gives CDR1 DFQATT, CDR2 SNEGSKA (reference sequence). This CDR3 region has 11 residues. V was clipped by 3 bases and J by 8 bases, with 10 bases between them. CDR3: CSASLTAGYTF. The CDR3 coding sequence is TGCAGTGCTAGCCTGACAGCCGGCTACACCTTC.